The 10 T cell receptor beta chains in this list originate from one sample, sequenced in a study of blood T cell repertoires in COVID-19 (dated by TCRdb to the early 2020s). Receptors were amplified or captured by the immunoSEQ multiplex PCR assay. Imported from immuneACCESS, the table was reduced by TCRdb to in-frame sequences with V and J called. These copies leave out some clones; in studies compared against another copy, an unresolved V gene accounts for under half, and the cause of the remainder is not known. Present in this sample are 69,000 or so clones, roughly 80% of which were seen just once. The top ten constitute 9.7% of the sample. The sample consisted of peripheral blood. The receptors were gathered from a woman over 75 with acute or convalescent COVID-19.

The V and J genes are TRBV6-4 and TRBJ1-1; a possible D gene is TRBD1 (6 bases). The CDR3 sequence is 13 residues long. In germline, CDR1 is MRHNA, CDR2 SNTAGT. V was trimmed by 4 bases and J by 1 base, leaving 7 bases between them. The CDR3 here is CASSVDRNTEAFF. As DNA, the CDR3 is TGTGCCAGCAGTGTGGACAGGAACACTGAAGCTTTCTTT.

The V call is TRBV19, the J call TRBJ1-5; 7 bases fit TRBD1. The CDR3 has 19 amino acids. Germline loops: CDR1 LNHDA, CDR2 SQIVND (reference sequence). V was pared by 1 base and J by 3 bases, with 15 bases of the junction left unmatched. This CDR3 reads CASSIGALRQGTTNQPQHF. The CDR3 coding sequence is TGTGCCAGTAGTATAGGGGCCCTGAGACAGGGTACCACCAATCAGCCCCAGCATTTT.

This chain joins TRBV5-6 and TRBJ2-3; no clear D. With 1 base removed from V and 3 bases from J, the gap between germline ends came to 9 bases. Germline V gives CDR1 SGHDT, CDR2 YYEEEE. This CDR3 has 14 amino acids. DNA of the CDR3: TGTGCCAGCAGCTTGATCTCGGTGACAGATACGCAGTATTTT. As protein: CASSLISVTDTQYF.

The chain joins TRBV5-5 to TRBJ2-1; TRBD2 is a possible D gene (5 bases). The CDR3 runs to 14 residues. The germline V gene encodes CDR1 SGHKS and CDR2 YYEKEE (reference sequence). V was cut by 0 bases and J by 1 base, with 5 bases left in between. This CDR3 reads CASSLAGSYNEQFF. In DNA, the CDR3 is TGTGCCAGCAGCTTGGCGGGGTCCTACAATGAGCAGTTCTTC.

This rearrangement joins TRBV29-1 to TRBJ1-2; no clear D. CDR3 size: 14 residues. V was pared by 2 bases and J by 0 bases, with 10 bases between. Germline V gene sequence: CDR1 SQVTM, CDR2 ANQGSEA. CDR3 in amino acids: CSVETPPANYGYTF. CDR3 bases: TGCAGCGTTGAAACCCCCCCGGCTAACTATGGCTACACCTTC. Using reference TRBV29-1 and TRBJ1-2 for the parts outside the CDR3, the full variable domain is SAVISQKPSRDICQRGTSLTIQCQVDSQVTMMFWYRQQPGQSLTLIATANQGSEATYESGFVIDKFPISRPNLTFSTLTVSNMSPEDSSIYLCSVETPPANYGYTFGSGTRLTVV.

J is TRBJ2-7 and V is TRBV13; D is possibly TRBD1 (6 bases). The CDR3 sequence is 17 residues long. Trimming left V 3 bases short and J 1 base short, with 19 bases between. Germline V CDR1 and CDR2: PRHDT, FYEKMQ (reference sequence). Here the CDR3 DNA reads TGTGCCAGCAGCTTTTCAGTGAGGACAGAGGCGTCCTACGAGCAGTACTTC. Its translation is CASSFSVRTEASYEQYF.

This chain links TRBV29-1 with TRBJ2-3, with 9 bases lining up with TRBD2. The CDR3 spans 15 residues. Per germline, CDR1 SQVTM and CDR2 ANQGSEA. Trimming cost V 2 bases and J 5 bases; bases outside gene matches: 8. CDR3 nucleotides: TGCAGCGTTGAATCTTTACTAGCGGGTGGAGATACGCAGTATTTT. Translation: CSVESLLAGGDTQYF.

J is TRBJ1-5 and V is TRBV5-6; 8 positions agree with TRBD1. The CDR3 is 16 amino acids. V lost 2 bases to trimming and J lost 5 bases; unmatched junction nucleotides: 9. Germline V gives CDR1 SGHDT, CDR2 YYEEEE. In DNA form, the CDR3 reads TGTGCCAGCAGCTTAGGGGACAGGTTATCCCATCAGCCCCAGCATTTT. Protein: CASSLGDRLSHQPQHF.

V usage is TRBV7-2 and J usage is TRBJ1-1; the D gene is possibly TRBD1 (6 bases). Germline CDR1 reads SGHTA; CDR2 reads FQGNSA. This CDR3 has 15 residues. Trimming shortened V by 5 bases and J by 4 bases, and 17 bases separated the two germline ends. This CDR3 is CASSDELQGITEAFF. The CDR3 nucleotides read TGTGCCAGCAGCGACGAACTACAGGGTATCACTGAAGCTTTCTTT.

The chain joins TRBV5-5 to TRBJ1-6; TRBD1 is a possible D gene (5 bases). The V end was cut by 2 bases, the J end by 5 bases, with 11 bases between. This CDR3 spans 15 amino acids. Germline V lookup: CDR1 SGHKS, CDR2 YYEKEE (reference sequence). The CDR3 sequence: CASSFIDRNNSPLHF. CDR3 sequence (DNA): TGTGCCAGCAGCTTTATAGACAGAAATAATTCACCCCTCCACTTT.